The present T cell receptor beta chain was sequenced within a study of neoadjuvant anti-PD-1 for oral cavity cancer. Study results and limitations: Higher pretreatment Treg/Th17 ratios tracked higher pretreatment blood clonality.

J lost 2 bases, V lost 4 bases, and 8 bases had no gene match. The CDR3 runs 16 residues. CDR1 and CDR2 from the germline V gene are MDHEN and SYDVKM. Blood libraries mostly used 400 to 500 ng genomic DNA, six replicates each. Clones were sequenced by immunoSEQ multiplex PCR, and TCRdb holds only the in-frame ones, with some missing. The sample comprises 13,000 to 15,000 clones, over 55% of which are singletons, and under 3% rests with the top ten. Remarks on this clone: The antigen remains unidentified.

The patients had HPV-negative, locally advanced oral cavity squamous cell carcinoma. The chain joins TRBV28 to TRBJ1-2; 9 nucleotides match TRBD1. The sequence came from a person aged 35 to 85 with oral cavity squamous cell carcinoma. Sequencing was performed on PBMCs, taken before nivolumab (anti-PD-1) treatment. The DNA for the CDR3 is TGTGCCAGCAGTTCTATCGGACAGGGGCGAAACTATGGCTACACCTTC. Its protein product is CASSSIGQGRNYGYTF.